The source of this TCR beta chain is a study of shared clonotypes between healthy human individuals. Findings and limits, study-wide: Among the subsets, naive ones generally showed larger estimated richness than memory ones.

Profiling relied on immunoSEQ multiplex PCR, and the TCRdb table lists in-frame clones only, not all of them. The sample contains approximately 2.5 million clones, roughly 93% of which appear only once. The junction had 7 bases not matched to a gene; V was cut back by 5 bases and J by 4 bases. The CDR3 has 14 residues. Germline-derived CDR1 and CDR2 are SGHVS and FQNEAQ. About this clone: Its specificity is unknown.

The chain joins TRBV7-8 to TRBJ1-2; TRBD1 matches at 7 bases. The receptor's source is a man aged 18-30 years in good health. Some clones in this sample may be carry-over from other donors' samples. Sequenced material: naive CD4+ T cells from PBMCs. Subset defined: CD45RA+ positively selected. CDR3 DNA: TGTGCCAGCAGCCCCGCGGACAGGCCCTATGGCTACACCTTC. This sequence encodes CASSPADRPYGYTF.